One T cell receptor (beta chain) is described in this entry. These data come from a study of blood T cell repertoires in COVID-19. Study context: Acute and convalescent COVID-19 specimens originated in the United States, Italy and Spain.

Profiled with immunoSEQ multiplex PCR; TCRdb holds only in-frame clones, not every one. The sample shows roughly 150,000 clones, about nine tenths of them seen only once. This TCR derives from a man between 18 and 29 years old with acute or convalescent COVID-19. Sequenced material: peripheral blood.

For the CDR3, the DNA is TGTGCCAGCAGTGGGGTAGGGGACAGGGGTGATACTGAAGCTTTCTTT. Amino acids: CASSGVGDRGDTEAFF. The gene calls are TRBV25-1 and TRBJ1-1; 10 bases line up with TRBD1. Germline-derived CDR1 and CDR2 are MGHDK and SYGVNS. Trimming at V came to 4 bases and at J to 5 bases, leaving 10 bases not matched to a gene. The CDR3 contains 16 residues.